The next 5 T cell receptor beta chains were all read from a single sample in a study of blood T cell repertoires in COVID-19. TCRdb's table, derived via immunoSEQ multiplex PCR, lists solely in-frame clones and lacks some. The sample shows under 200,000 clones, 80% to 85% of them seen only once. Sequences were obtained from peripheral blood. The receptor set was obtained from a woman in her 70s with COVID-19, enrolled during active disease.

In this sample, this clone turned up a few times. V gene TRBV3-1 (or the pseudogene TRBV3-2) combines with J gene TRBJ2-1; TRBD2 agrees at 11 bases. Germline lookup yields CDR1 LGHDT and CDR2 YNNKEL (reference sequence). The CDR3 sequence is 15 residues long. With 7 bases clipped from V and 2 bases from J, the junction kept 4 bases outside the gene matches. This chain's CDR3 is CASTPGLAAYNEQFF. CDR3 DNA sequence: TGTGCCAGCACCCCGGGACTAGCGGCCTACAATGAGCAGTTCTTC.

In DNA form, the CDR3 reads TGCGCCAGCAGCCCGGACAGCCACAATGAGCAGTTCTTC. Its translation is CASSPDSHNEQFF. V usage is TRBV5-1 and J usage is TRBJ2-1; possibly TRBD1 for D (6 bases). Germline CDR1 SGHRS, CDR2 YFSETQ. The CDR3 has 13 amino acids. Trimming took off 4 bases at V and 5 bases at J, with 10 bases between the two ends.

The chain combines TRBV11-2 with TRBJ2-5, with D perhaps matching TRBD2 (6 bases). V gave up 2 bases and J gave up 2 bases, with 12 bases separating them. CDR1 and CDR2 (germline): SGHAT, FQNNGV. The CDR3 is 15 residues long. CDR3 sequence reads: CASSLSGRRQETQYF. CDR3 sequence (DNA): TGTGCCAGCAGCTTAAGCGGGCGGCGGCAAGAGACCCAGTACTTC.

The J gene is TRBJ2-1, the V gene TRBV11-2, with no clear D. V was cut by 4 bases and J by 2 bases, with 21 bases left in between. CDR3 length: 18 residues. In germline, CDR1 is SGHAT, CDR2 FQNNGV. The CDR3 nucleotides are TGTGCCAGCAGCTCTAGTCTTTCTAGGAAGGAGACCTACAATGAGCAGTTCTTC. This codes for CASSSSLSRKETYNEQFF.

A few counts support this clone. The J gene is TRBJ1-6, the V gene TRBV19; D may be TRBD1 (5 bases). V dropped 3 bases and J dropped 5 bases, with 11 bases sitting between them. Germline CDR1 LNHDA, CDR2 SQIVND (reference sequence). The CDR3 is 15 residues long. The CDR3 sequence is CASSIRTHNNSPLHF. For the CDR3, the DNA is TGTGCCAGTAGTATCAGGACACATAATAATTCACCCCTCCACTTT.